This T cell receptor beta chain was found in a study of blood T cell repertoires in COVID-19. Turning to the study itself: Nucleic acid was either cDNA or gDNA, and it came from T cells, B-cell-depleted T cells, or PBMCs.

Germline assignment: CDR1 GTSNPN and CDR2 SVGIG (reference sequence). The CDR3 sequence is 13 residues long. V was pared by 1 base and J by 4 bases, with 2 bases of the junction left unmatched. The data were produced by immunoSEQ multiplex PCR, yet TCRdb's version contains in-frame clones alone and is incomplete. This sample has about 94,000 clones, with approximately 84% found just once. The chain couples TRBV30 to TRBJ1-1; 8 bases agree with TRBD1. Sequenced sample: peripheral blood. This TCR derives from a man in his sixties with acute or convalescent COVID-19. The CDR3 here is CAWSATGGTEAFF. In nucleotides, the CDR3 is TGTGCCTGGAGTGCTACAGGGGGCACTGAAGCTTTCTTT.